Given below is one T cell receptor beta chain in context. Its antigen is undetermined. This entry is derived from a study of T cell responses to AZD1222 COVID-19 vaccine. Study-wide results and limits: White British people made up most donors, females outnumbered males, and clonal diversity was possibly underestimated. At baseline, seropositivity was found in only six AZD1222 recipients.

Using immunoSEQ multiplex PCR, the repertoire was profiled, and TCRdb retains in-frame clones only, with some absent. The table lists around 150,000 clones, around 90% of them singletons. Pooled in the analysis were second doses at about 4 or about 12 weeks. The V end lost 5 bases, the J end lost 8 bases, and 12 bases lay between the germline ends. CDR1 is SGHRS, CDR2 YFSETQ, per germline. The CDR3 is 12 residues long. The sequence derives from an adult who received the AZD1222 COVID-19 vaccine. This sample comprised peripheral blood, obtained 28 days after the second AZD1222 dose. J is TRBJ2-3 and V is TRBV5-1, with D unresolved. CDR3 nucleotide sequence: TGCGCCAGCAGTCAGGAAGCTGGTACGCAGTATTTT. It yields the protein CASSQEAGTQYF. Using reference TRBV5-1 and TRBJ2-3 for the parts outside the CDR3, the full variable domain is KAGVTQTPRYLIKTRGQQVTLSCSPISGHRSVSWYQQTPGQGLQFLFEYFSETQRNKGNFPGRFSGRQFSNSRSEMNVSTLELGDSALYLCASSQEAGTQYFGPGTRLTVL.